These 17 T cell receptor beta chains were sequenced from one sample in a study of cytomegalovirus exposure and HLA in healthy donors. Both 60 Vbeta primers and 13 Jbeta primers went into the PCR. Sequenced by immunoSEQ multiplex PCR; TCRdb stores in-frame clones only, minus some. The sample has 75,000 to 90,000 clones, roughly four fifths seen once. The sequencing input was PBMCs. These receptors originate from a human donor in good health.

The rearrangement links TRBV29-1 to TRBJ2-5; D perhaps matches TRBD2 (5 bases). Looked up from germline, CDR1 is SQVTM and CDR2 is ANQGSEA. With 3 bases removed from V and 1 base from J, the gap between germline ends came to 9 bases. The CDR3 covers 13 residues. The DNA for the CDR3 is TGCAGCGTTGACCCCGGGATCCAAGAGACCCAGTACTTC. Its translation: CSVDPGIQETQYF.

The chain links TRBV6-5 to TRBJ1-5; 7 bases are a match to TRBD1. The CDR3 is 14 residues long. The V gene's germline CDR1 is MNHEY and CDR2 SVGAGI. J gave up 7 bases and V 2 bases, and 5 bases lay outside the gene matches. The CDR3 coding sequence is TGTGCCAGCAGTTACGGACAGGCTGGCCAGCCCCAGCATTTT. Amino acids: CASSYGQAGQPQHF.

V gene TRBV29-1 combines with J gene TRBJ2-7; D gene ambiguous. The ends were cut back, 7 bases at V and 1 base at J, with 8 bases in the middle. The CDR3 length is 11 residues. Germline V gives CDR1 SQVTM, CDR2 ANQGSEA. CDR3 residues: CSAVHSYEQYF. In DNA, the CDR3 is TGCAGCGCCGTACATTCCTACGAGCAGTACTTC.

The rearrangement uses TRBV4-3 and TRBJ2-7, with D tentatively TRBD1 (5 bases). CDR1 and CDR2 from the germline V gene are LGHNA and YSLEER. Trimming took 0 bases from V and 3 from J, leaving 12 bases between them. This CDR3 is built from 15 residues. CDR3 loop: CASSQDYSRDYEQYF. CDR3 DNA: TGCGCCAGCAGCCAAGATTATAGCAGGGACTACGAGCAGTACTTC.

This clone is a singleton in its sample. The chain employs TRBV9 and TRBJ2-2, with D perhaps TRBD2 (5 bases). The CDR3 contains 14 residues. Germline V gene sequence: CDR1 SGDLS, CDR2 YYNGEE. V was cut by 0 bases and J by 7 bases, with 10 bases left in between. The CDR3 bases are TGTGCCAGCAGCGTAGAAGGAGGTTACGGGGAGCTGTTTTTT. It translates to CASSVEGGYGELFF.

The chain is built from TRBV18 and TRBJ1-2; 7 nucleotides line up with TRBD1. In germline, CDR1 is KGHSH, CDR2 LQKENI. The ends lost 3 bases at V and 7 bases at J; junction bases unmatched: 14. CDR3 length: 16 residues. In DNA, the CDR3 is TGTGCCAGCTCACCGACGGACAGGCGGGTCTTCAGTGGCTACACCTTC. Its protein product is CASSPTDRRVFSGYTF.

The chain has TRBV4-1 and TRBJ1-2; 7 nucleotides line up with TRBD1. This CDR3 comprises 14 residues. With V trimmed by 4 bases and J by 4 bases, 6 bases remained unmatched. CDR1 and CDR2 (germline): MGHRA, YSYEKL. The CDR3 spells CASSLIRTGYGYTF. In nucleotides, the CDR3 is TGCGCCAGCAGCCTTATTCGGACAGGCTATGGCTACACCTTC.

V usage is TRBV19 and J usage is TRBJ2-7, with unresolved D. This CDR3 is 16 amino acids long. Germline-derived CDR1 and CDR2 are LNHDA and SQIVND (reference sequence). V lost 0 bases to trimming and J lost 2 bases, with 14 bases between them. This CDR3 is CASSIDLESSTYEQYF. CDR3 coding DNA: TGTGCCAGTAGTATAGATCTAGAATCGTCTACCTACGAGCAGTACTTC.

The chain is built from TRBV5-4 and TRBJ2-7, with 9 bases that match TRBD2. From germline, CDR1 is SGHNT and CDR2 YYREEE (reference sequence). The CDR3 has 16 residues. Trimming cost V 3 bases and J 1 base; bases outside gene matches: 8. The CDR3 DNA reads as TGTGCCAGCAGCTCTGGGAGCGGGGGGATATCCTACGAGCAGTACTTC. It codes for CASSSGSGGISYEQYF.

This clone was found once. The CDR3 DNA is TGTGCCAGCAGTGAAGCGCTTCGGACAGGGGACGACGAGCAGTACTTC. Residues: CASSEALRTGDDEQYF. This chain joins TRBV6-1 and TRBJ2-7, with 9 nucleotides matching TRBD1. Trimming at V came to 0 bases and at J to 5 bases, leaving 8 bases not matched to a gene. The CDR3 is 16 residues long. Germline CDR1 reads MNHNS; CDR2 reads SASEGT.

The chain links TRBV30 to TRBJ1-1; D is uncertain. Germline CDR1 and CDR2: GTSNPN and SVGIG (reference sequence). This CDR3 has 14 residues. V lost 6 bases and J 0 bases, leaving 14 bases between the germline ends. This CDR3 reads CACNRLIMNTEAFF. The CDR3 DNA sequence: TGTGCCTGCAACAGATTGATCATGAACACTGAAGCTTTCTTT.

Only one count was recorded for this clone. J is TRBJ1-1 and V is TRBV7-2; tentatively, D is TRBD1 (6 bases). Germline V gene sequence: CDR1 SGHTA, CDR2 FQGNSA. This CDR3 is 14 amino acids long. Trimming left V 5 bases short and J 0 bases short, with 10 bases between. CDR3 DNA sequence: TGTGCCAGCAGCCGACAGGTCATGAACACTGAAGCTTTCTTT. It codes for CASSRQVMNTEAFF.

The CDR3 is CASLITGTQETQYF. DNA for the CDR3: TGTGCCAGCTTAATAACGGGGACTCAAGAGACCCAGTACTTC. This chain uses TRBV5-8 with TRBJ2-5, with D possibly being TRBD2 (6 bases). This CDR3 comprises 14 residues. Trimming left V 7 bases short and J 2 bases short, with 15 bases between. Germline loops: CDR1 SGHTS, CDR2 YDEGEE.

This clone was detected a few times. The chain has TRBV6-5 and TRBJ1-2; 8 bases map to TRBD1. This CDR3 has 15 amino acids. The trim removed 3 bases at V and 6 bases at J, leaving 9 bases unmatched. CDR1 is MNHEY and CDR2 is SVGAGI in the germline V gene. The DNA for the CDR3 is TGTGCCAGCAGTTATACTCGGACAGGGATGGATGGCTACACCTTC. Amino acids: CASSYTRTGMDGYTF.

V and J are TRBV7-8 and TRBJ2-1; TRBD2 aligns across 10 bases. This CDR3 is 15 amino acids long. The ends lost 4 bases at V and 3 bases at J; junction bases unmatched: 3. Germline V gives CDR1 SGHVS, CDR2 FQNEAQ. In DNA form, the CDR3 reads TGTGCCAGCAGCTGGAGCGGGGGGGACTACAATGAGCAGTTCTTC. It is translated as CASSWSGGDYNEQFF.

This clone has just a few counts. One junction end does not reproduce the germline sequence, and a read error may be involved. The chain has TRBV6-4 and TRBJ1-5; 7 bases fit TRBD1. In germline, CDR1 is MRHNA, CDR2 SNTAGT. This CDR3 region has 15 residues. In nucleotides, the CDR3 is TGTGCCAGCAGTGACTCAGGGGGCGGCAATCAGCCCCAGAATTTT. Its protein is CASSDSGGGNQPQNF.

DNA of the CDR3: TGTGCCAGCAGCTCACTCACCGGGGAGCTGTTTTTT. The encoded protein is CASSSLTGELFF. The V gene is TRBV7-2, the J gene TRBJ2-2; D remains ambiguous. V was shortened by 4 bases and J by 4 bases, with 4 bases between the two germline ends. The CDR3 spans 12 residues. Germline loops: CDR1 SGHTA, CDR2 FQGNSA. Drawing the rest from reference TRBV7-2 and TRBJ2-2, the complete variable domain is GAGVSQSPSNKVTEKGKDVELRCDPISGHTALYWYRQSLGQGLEFLIYFQGNSAPDKSGLPSDRFSAERTGGSVSTLTIQRTQQEDSAVYLCASSSLTGELFFGEGSRLTVL.